Sequencing of this T cell receptor (beta chain) was carried out in a study of neoadjuvant anti-PD-1 for oral cavity cancer. Across the whole study: Patients mostly received three to four biweekly nivolumab doses at 3 mg/kg before surgery.

Germline V CDR1 and CDR2: SEHNR, FQNEAQ (reference sequence). This CDR3 region has 16 residues. V lost 1 base to trimming and J lost 0 bases; unmatched junction nucleotides: 0. Blood cells were analyzed directly, without culture or expansion. Six replicates per PBMC sample, mostly from roughly 500 ng of genomic DNA. TCRdb's copy holds only in-frame clones and misses some; the assay was immunoSEQ multiplex PCR. The sample consists of 13,000 to 15,000 clones, roughly two thirds of them appearing once. The sample consisted of PBMCs, taken before nivolumab (anti-PD-1) treatment. The receptor's source is a person between 35 and 79 years old with oral cavity squamous cell carcinoma. The V call is TRBV7-9, the J call TRBJ2-3; 11 bases align to TRBD2. Here the CDR3 DNA reads TGTGCCAGCAGCTTAGGGACTAGCGGGAGCACAGATACGCAGTATTTT. Translated, it gives CASSLGTSGSTDTQYF.